This T cell receptor (beta chain) was sequenced during a study of T cell clonality in common variable immunodeficiency. General study results and limits: T cell subpopulation sequencing would be needed to explain CVID clonality. CVID subjects showed higher TCRbeta clonality than healthy controls.

On this clone: Its antigen is undetermined.

The repertoire was sequenced with immunoSEQ multiplex PCR; TCRdb's copy has only in-frame clones and lacks some. The repertoire has around 55,000 clones, none seen only once; the ten largest take 1.8%. The source is a person aged 18 to 75 in good health. The material sequenced was peripheral blood mononuclear cells.

This CDR3 reads CASSLGVQGMNTEAFF. The part of the CDR3 DNA that was read is TGTGCCAGCAGCTTAGGGGTCCAGGGCATGAACACTGAA. The J gene is TRBJ1-1, the V gene TRBV7-6; D is perhaps TRBD1 (5 bases). The read terminates 3 residues ahead of where the CDR3 ends, so the germline J gene completes it. The CDR3 has 16 residues. Deletions cut 1 base from V and 0 bases from J, with 12 bases between. Germline V gene data show CDR1 as SGHVS and CDR2 as FNYEAQ.